This TCR beta chain was profiled in a study of response to subunit inactivated influenza vaccine. Overall study findings and caveats: That few new T cells are recruited by each seasonal influenza vaccination was the authors' suggestion.

V trimming: 4 bases; J trimming: 2 bases; junction bases outside the gene matches: 20. The CDR3 contains 20 residues. Germline values: CDR1 MGHRA, CDR2 YSYEKL. This clonotype has only a few counts. What it binds is not known. Via MiXCR, TCRdb re-called the RT-PCR reads, giving one row per CDR3 protein. The table includes 450,000 to 600,000 distinct CDR3 sequences, 6% to 9% detected once. This chain connects TRBV4-1 to TRBJ2-5; 9 bases agree with TRBD2. The TCR originated in a man in his fifties or sixties who received an inactivated influenza vaccine. The source material was PBMCs from blood, sampled roughly 24 months after vaccination. The CDR3 is CASSRFPPYLTSGEQETQYF. CDR3 DNA sequence: TGCGCCAGCAGCCGCTTCCCCCCGTATCTGACTAGCGGAGAGCAAGAGACCCAGTACTTC.